This T cell receptor beta chain was sequenced in a study of blood T cell repertoires in COVID-19. Study-wide background: The cDNA or gDNA used as material had been derived from T cells, B-cell-depleted T cells, or PBMCs.

Libraries were prepared by immunoSEQ multiplex PCR; TCRdb keeps only in-frame clonotypes and omits some of them. The table shows about 220,000 clones, with more than 70% occurring only once. This CDR3 is 14 amino acids long. V lost 4 bases to trimming and J lost 7 bases; unmatched junction nucleotides: 8. Germline V gives CDR1 SGDLS, CDR2 YYNGEE. Cohorts were based on clinical histories the participants reported. The sequenced sample consisted of PBMCs or T cells enriched from blood (not recorded which). This clonotype originated in a woman aged 40 to 49 with acute COVID-19. The chain couples TRBV9 to TRBJ2-1, with TRBD2 matching over 7 bases. CDR3 loop: CASSYGERGNEQFF. CDR3 DNA sequence: TGTGCCAGCAGCTACGGGGAGCGGGGAAATGAGCAGTTCTTC. Together with reference TRBV9 and TRBJ2-1, the CDR3 gives the full variable domain: DSGVTQTPKHLITATGQRVTLRCSPRSGDLSVYWYQQSLDQGLQFLIQYYNGEERAKGNILERFSAQQFPDLHSELNLSSLELGDSALYFCASSYGERGNEQFFGPGTRLTVL.